This is a list of T cell receptor beta chains from one sample in a study of radiation and T cells in renal cell carcinoma. Clones were read by immunoSEQ multiplex PCR, and TCRdb kept only the in-frame ones, dropping some. The table includes approximately 120,000 clones, approximately 80% detected once. Sequencing used blood, obtained from a patient whose treatment included radiotherapy and nephrectomy. The receptors were gathered from a woman in her sixties or seventies with renal cell carcinoma. The CDR3 runs from the conserved cysteine through the conserved F or W. A D gene is named only where the DNA matches it firmly. Clone size is given for some rows only: seen once, a few or many times, or a class if the clone is expanded.

d_gene,abundance,j_gene,v_gene,len,CDR3aa,CDR3nt
.,.,TRBJ1-4,TRBV2,13,CASSDRVFEKLFF,TGTGCCAGCAGTGACAGGGTGTTTGAAAAACTGTTTTTT
.,.,TRBJ2-7,TRBV6-1,15,CASSFTPRGPYEQYF,TGTGCCAGCAGTTTCACGCCGAGGGGACCCTACGAGCAGTACTTC
.,.,TRBJ2-5,TRBV5-4,14,CASSLTGGGETQYF,TGTGCCAGCAGCTTAACGGGGGGCGGGGAGACCCAGTACTTC
TRBD1,.,TRBJ2-1,TRBV6-1,17,CASSEGQVPGTVLEQFF,TGTGCCAGCAGTGAGGGACAGGTTCCCGGGACGGTTCTTGAGCAGTTCTTC
.,.,TRBJ1-3,TRBV9,16,CASSADNPSSGNTIYF,TGTGCCAGCAGCGCGGACAACCCGAGCTCTGGAAACACCATATATTTT
TRBD1,once,TRBJ2-7,TRBV6-6,16,CASAGTENLFSYEQYF,TGTGCCAGCGCCGGGACAGAAAATCTCTTCTCCTACGAGCAGTACTTC
.,.,TRBJ2-3,TRBV10-1,13,CASRASGTDTQYF,TGCGCCAGCAGGGCCTCCGGCACAGATACGCAGTATTTT
.,few,TRBJ1-1,TRBV27,16,CASSLFVGGLDTEAFF,TGTGCCAGCAGTTTATTTGTGGGGGGTTTAGACACTGAAGCTTTCTTT
.,.,TRBJ2-7,TRBV6-5,14,CASSYLGQSYEQYF,TGTGCCAGCAGTTACCTAGGACAGTCCTACGAGCAGTACTTC
TRBD1,.,TRBJ1-1,TRBV27,18,CASSFIPVGQGYDTEAFF,TGTGCCAGCAGTTTCATCCCGGTGGGACAGGGATATGACACTGAAGCTTTCTTT